The rows below give T cell receptor beta chains drawn from one sample of a study of Tregs in tolerant kidney transplant recipients. Clones were read by immunoSEQ multiplex PCR, and TCRdb kept only the in-frame ones, dropping some. Here the sample spans tens of thousands of clones, about 89% being singletons. Sequences were derived from CD4+ T cells from blood, sampled before the transplant. The receptors originated from a human donor who received a combined kidney and bone marrow transplant. The CDR3 runs from the conserved cysteine through the conserved F or W. The D gene is left open where the match is weak. A clone size is listed for some rows: how often the clone was seen (once, few, many), or a class if it is expanded.

d_call	v_call	clone_size	j_call	cdr3_nt	cdr3_aa
TRBD1	TRBV27	.	TRBJ2-3	TGTGCCAGCAGTTCCGACAGGGGTGGTACGCAGTATTTT	CASSSDRGGTQYF
.	TRBV7-2	.	TRBJ2-7	TGTGCCAGCAGCTGGCGGAGCTCCTACGAGCAGTACTTC	CASSWRSSYEQYF
TRBD2	TRBV10-3	.	TRBJ2-7	TGTGCCACTCAGCGGGAGACCTACGAGCAGTACTTC	CATQRETYEQYF
TRBD1	TRBV11-2	.	TRBJ1-1	TGTGCCAGCAGCTTCAACAGGGGGGATACTGAAGCTTTCTTT	CASSFNRGDTEAFF
TRBD1	TRBV18	.	TRBJ2-1	TGTGCCAGCTCACGGGACAGGCATGCCAATGAGCAGTTCTTC	CASSRDRHANEQFF
.	TRBV28	.	TRBJ2-1	TGTGCCAGCAGTTTATTAGCGGCAGACAATGAGCAGTTCTTC	CASSLLAADNEQFF
.	TRBV5-6	once	TRBJ1-5	TGTGCCAGCAGCTTGGGGGGCCAAGGAGGGCAGCCCCAGCATTTT	CASSLGGQGGQPQHF
TRBD2	TRBV7-2	.	TRBJ2-7	TGTGCCAGCAGGTTGCAGCTAGCGGAGCCCTACGAGCAGTACTTC	CASRLQLAEPYEQYF
TRBD1	TRBV19	.	TRBJ2-7	TGTGCCAGTAGTGGAAGAGGGACAGGACACCGCTACGAGCAGTACTTC	CASSGRGTGHRYEQYF
.	TRBV6-6	.	TRBJ1-5	TGTGCCAGCAGTTACTCGAGGGGGAGCAATCAGCCCCAGCATTTT	CASSYSRGSNQPQHF
.	TRBV28	.	TRBJ1-5	TGTGCCAGCATGGTGGCGGGCAATCAGCCCCAGCATTTT	CASMVAGNQPQHF
.	TRBV9	few	TRBJ2-6	TGTGCCAGCAGCACTTACAGCTCTGGGGCCAACGTCCTGACTTTC	CASSTYSSGANVLTF
TRBD2	TRBV6-5	.	TRBJ2-7	TGTGCCAGCAGTTACTCTGCTAGCGGGGGTACCTACGAGCAGTACTTC	CASSYSASGGTYEQYF
.	TRBV7-2	.	TRBJ2-7	TGTGCCAGCAGCCCATGGCGGAACTCCTACGAGCAGTACTTC	CASSPWRNSYEQYF